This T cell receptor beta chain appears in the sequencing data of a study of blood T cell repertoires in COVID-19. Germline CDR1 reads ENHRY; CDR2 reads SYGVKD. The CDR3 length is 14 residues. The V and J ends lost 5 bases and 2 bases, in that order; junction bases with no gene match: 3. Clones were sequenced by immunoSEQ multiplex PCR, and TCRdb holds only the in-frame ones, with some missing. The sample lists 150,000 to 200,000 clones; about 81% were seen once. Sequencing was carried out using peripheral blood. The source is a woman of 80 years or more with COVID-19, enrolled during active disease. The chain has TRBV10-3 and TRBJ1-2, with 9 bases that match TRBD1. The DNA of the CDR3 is TGTGCCATCAGTTACAGGGGGCCGAACTATGGCTACACCTTC. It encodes CAISYRGPNYGYTF.